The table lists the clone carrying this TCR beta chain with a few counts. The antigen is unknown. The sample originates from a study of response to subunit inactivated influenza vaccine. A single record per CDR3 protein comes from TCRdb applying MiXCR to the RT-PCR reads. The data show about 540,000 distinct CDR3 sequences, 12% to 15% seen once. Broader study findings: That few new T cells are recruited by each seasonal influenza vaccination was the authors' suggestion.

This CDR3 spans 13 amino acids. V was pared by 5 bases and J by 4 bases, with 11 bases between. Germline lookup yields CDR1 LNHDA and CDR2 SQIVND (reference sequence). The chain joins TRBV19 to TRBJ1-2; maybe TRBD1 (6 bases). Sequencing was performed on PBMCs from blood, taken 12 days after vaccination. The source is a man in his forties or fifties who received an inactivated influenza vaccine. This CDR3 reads CASSVGTFYGYTF. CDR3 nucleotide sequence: TGTGCCAGTAGTGTGGGGACATTCTATGGCTACACCTTC.